Presented here are 5 T cell receptor beta chains from one specimen sequenced in a study of response to subunit inactivated influenza vaccine. TCRdb analysed the RT-PCR reads with MiXCR anew, one entry per CDR3 protein. In the table there are about 780,000 distinct CDR3 sequences, approximately 18% of which are singletons. The sample here was PBMCs from blood, taken roughly 5 days after vaccination. The receptors were gathered from a man aged 45-65 years who received an inactivated influenza vaccine.

In the case of this clonotype: A much more abundant neighbour one base away suggests this may be a read error. The chain has TRBV6-7 and TRBJ1-1; 9 positions agree with TRBD1. TRBV6-7 is an ORF, with its function uncertain. The CDR3 is made up of 17 amino acids. In DNA form, the CDR3 reads TGTACCAGCAGTTTATCTTTTACAGGGGGCTTTAACACTGAAGCTTTCTTT. Translating gives CTSSLSFTGGFNTEAFF.

There are a few counts of this clonotype. V usage is TRBV6-2 or TRBV6-3 and J usage is TRBJ1-2, with D uncertain. CDR1 MNHEY and CDR2 SVGEGT come from the germline V gene. V gave up 2 bases and J gave up 3 bases, with 13 bases separating them. This CDR3 is built from 15 residues. Here the CDR3 reads CASSYGLLRDYGYTF. In DNA form, the CDR3 reads TGTGCCAGCAGTTACGGACTCCTCCGGGACTATGGCTACACCTTC.

This clonotype was found many times. V gene TRBV12-3 or TRBV12-4 combines with J gene TRBJ2-5; tentative D call: TRBD2 (6 bases). Trimming left V 3 bases short and J 3 bases short, with 11 bases between. This CDR3 comprises 14 residues. The CDR3: CASSFTGTEETQYF. The CDR3 DNA reads as TGTGCCAGCAGTTTTACCGGGACTGAAGAGACCCAGTACTTC.

This clonotype was picked up a small number of times. The rearrangement uses TRBV18 and TRBJ2-7, with D hard to call. Trimming removed 2 bases from V and 7 bases from J, with 15 bases in between. This CDR3 spans 14 amino acids. Germline CDR1 and CDR2: KGHSH and LQKENI. The CDR3 region has the DNA TGTGCCAGCTCACCAGGTCGCAGTGAAAGGGAGCAGTACTTC. It translates to CASSPGRSEREQYF. Together with reference TRBV18 and TRBJ2-7, the CDR3 gives the full variable domain: NAGVMQNPRHLVRRRGQEARLRCSPMKGHSHVYWYRQLPEEGLKFMVYLQKENIIDESGMPKERFSAEFPKEGPSILRIQQVVRGDSAAYFCASSPGRSEREQYFGPGTRLTVT.

This clonotype was detected a few times. The rearrangement joins TRBV9 to TRBJ1-6, with TRBD1 matching over 7 bases. V trimming: 4 bases; J trimming: 9 bases; junction bases outside the gene matches: 10. From germline, CDR1 is SGDLS and CDR2 YYNGEE. There are 15 residues in the CDR3. Written as DNA, the CDR3 is TGTGCCAGCAGCTCACAGACAGGGATCGGTTCACCCCTCCACTTT. This translates into CASSSQTGIGSPLHF.